This TCR beta chain originates from a study of CD8 T cells in ankylosing spondylitis. Construction of TCR beta libraries was performed using quantitative 5'-RACE with molecular barcodes. TCRdb independently ran MiXCR on the 5' RACE reads; one entry per CDR3 protein. The sample contains about 800,000 distinct CDR3 sequences, around 11% of which appear only once. The study, taken as a whole, reports: There was a TCR beta motif, made of eight highly homologous variants, that appeared characteristic of ankylosing spondylitis blood. Clones tied to disease were said to be significantly enriched in matched ankylosing spondylitis synovial fluid. In synovial fluid and blood from reactive arthritis, some motif variants were previously reported.

A remark on this clonotype: The antigen is undetermined.

The material sequenced was blood, either unsorted or a sorted T cell fraction (not recorded which). This sequence originates from a male donor with ankylosing spondylitis.

The CDR3 region has the DNA TGCGCCAGCAGCCACATAGCGGGAGGGCCCTCGGGAGATACGCAGTATTTT. It translates to CASSHIAGGPSGDTQYF. The chain combines TRBV4-3 with TRBJ2-3; 11 nucleotides align to TRBD2. Germline values: CDR1 LGHNA, CDR2 YSLEER. This CDR3 has 17 residues. The V segment lost 3 bases and the J segment 5 bases; nucleotides outside the gene matches: 10.